Reported below is one T cell receptor beta chain. Germline V CDR1 and CDR2: SEHNR, FQNEAQ (reference sequence). This CDR3 spans 13 amino acids. The V and J ends lost 2 bases and 8 bases respectively, with 11 bases between them. Treatment defined: oral pan-JAK inhibitor, 5-10 mg twice daily. These data come from a study of CD8+ T cells in alopecia areata. Following extraction, RNA underwent reverse transcription to cDNA, which served as the sequencing template. Assay used: immunoSEQ multiplex PCR; TCRdb lists only in-frame clones, some missing. The repertoire consists of approximately 210,000 clones, with over 60% occurring once and the leading ten covering 4% to 5%.

The rearrangement links TRBV7-9 to TRBJ2-3, with unresolved D. The clonotype was recovered from a human donor with alopecia areata. The material was CD4+ T cells sorted from blood, obtained at week 4, from a patient treated with tofacitinib. CDR3 nucleotides: TGTGCCAGCAGCTTACTTAACTGGGGTACGCAGTATTTT. It yields the protein CASSLLNWGTQYF.